These 21 T cell receptor beta chains came from one sample sequenced in a study of blood T cell repertoires in COVID-19. Clones were sequenced by immunoSEQ multiplex PCR, and TCRdb holds only the in-frame ones, with some missing. The sample has under 300,000 clones, roughly 90% seen once. The sample consisted of peripheral blood. These receptors all come from a man between 25 and 39 years old who had recovered from COVID-19.

J is TRBJ1-1 and V is TRBV7-2; weak D call: TRBD1 (5 bases). Germline assignment: CDR1 SGHTA and CDR2 FQGNSA. V was shortened by 4 bases and J by 2 bases, with 17 bases between the two germline ends. The CDR3 length is 16 residues. The CDR3 region is CASSSVLNRRNTEAFF. The DNA for the CDR3 is TGTGCCAGCAGCTCTGTCCTTAACAGGAGAAACACTGAAGCTTTCTTT. Together with reference TRBV7-2 and TRBJ1-1, the CDR3 gives the full variable domain: GAGVSQSPSNKVTEKGKDVELRCDPISGHTALYWYRQSLGQGLEFLIYFQGNSAPDKSGLPSDRFSAERTGGSVSTLTIQRTQQEDSAVYLCASSSVLNRRNTEAFFGQGTRLTVV.

V is TRBV24-1 and J is TRBJ1-5, with 7 positions matching TRBD1. Germline assignment: CDR1 KGHDR and CDR2 SFDVKD. V lost 3 bases to trimming and J lost 6 bases; unmatched junction nucleotides: 16. The CDR3 is made up of 18 amino acids. In DNA, the CDR3 is TGTGCCACCAGTGATAGACAGGGTCCTCCGCTATCCGGTCAGCCCCAGCATTTT. Protein sequence: CATSDRQGPPLSGQPQHF.

The chain has TRBV30 and TRBJ1-2, with D perhaps TRBD1 (5 bases). The CDR3 is 12 amino acids. The V end was cut by 1 base, the J end by 4 bases, with 7 bases between. Germline V gives CDR1 GTSNPN, CDR2 SVGIG (reference sequence). DNA of the CDR3: TGTGCCTGGAGTGCCAGGGCCTATGGCTACACCTTC. Its translation: CAWSARAYGYTF.

The CDR3 DNA sequence: TGTGCTAGTGGGCCCCTTACAGGGGCTCGACTCTGGGGCGCTGAAGCTTTCTTT. This encodes CASGPLTGARLWGAEAFF. The chain combines TRBV12-5 with TRBJ1-1; 7 nucleotides align to TRBD1. The V and J ends lost 6 bases and 6 bases, in that order; junction bases with no gene match: 22. There are 18 residues in the CDR3. Germline V CDR1 and CDR2: LGHNT, FRNRAP.

About this clone: Other DNA sequences of this sample code for an identical CDR3. The rearrangement joins TRBV4-1 to TRBJ2-3, with 8 positions matching TRBD2. V lost 1 base, J lost 2 bases, and 2 bases stayed unmatched. The germline gives CDR1 MGHRA, CDR2 YSYEKL. The CDR3 covers 15 residues. The CDR3 nucleotides read TGCGCCAGCAGCCAAGTCGGGGGGGCCACAGATACGCAGTATTTT. Protein sequence: CASSQVGGATDTQYF.

This clone was recorded once. The chain employs TRBV7-8 and TRBJ1-2; tentative D call: TRBD1 (5 bases). This CDR3 has 12 amino acids. Germline V gene sequence: CDR1 SGHVS, CDR2 FQNEAQ. V shed 4 bases and J shed 8 bases, with 11 bases lying between them. This chain's CDR3 is CASSYLRGGYTF. As DNA, the CDR3 is TGTGCCAGCAGCTACCTGCGGGGGGGCTACACCTTC.

The V call is TRBV5-1, the J call TRBJ2-2; maybe TRBD1 (6 bases). Germline lookup yields CDR1 SGHRS and CDR2 YFSETQ. This CDR3 has 16 residues. Trimming stripped 0 bases from V and 7 bases from J, with 16 bases between. The chain's CDR3 is CASSLVPTGKDGELFF. The CDR3 coding sequence is TGCGCCAGCAGCTTGGTCCCGACAGGAAAGGACGGGGAGCTGTTTTTT.

The DNA for the CDR3 is TGTGCCAGCAGCTTGAGAGGGGGCGGGGAGCTGTTTTTT. Encoded protein: CASSLRGGGELFF. This sequence joins TRBV5-6 and TRBJ2-2; a weak D match, TRBD1 (6 bases). V was pared by 1 base and J by 7 bases, with 8 bases between. The CDR3 length is 13 residues. Germline lookup yields CDR1 SGHDT and CDR2 YYEEEE.

The chain uses TRBV7-2 and TRBJ2-5, with D possibly TRBD1 on 6 matching bases. Germline values: CDR1 SGHTA, CDR2 FQGNSA. V was clipped by 1 base and J by 3 bases, with 9 bases between them. This CDR3 spans 14 amino acids. CDR3 region: CASSLVAGEETQYF. The CDR3, as DNA: TGTGCCAGCAGCTTAGTGGCAGGGGAAGAGACCCAGTACTTC.

This chain joins TRBV9 and TRBJ1-1, with D uncertain. The V gene lost 3 bases and the J gene lost 11 bases, with 20 bases spanning the gap. The CDR3 loop spans 14 amino acids. CDR1 and CDR2 (germline): SGDLS, YYNGEE. As DNA, the CDR3 is TGTGCCAGCAGCGACGAAGTCGGGAGAACTGGGGCTTTCTTT. Translation gives CASSDEVGRTGAFF.

The chain links TRBV19 to TRBJ2-1; D is perhaps TRBD2 (7 bases). The CDR3 has 16 residues. Between the trimmed V and J ends, which lost 0 bases and 8 bases, there was a span of 17 bases. Looked up from germline, CDR1 is LNHDA and CDR2 is SQIVND (reference sequence). Written as DNA, the CDR3 is TGTGCCAGTAGTATAGATCATGGGGGGGGCCGGGATGAGCAGTTCTTC. Protein: CASSIDHGGGRDEQFF. The full variable domain, its missing parts supplied by reference TRBV19 and TRBJ2-1, is DGGITQSPKYLFRKEGQNVTLSCEQNLNHDAMYWYRQDPGQGLRLIYYSQIVNDFQKGDIAEGYSVSREKKESFPLTVTSAQKNPTAFYLCASSIDHGGGRDEQFFGPGTRLTVL.

This chain joins TRBV3-1 (or the pseudogene TRBV3-2) and TRBJ2-3; D is ambiguous. The CDR3 sequence is 12 residues long. Looked up from germline, CDR1 is LGHDT and CDR2 is YNNKEL (reference sequence). Trimming took off 4 bases at V and 2 bases at J, with 4 bases between the two ends. CDR3 sequence: CASSLLTDTQYF. The CDR3 DNA reads as TGTGCCAGCAGCCTACTCACAGATACGCAGTATTTT.

This rearrangement joins TRBV7-2 to TRBJ1-1; 7 bases line up with TRBD1. Germline V CDR1 and CDR2: SGHTA, FQGNSA. V was pared by 2 bases and J by 1 base, with 4 bases of the junction left unmatched. The CDR3 totals 15 residues. The CDR3 region is CASSLRGPGNTEAFF. The CDR3 nucleotides read TGTGCCAGCAGCTTAAGGGGGCCGGGGAACACTGAAGCTTTCTTT.

The chain has TRBV19 and TRBJ2-2; 7 bases are a match to TRBD1. CDR1 and CDR2 from the germline V gene are LNHDA and SQIVND (reference sequence). The CDR3 has 14 residues. V was clipped by 3 bases and J by 6 bases; unmatched bases: 4. CDR3 DNA sequence: TGTGCCAGTAGTATTCCGACAGGGCCCGGGGAGCTGTTTTTT. It yields the protein CASSIPTGPGELFF.

The genes are TRBV5-1 and TRBJ2-5; 15 nucleotides align to TRBD2. CDR1 is SGHRS and CDR2 is YFSETQ in the germline V gene. V shed 5 bases and J 13 bases; nucleotides not matched to a gene: 15. The CDR3 consists of 16 residues. Written as DNA, the CDR3 is TGCGCCAGCAGACGGACCGGGACTAGCGGGGGGCCGGCGGCGTACTTC. Translated, it gives CASRRTGTSGGPAAYF.

The rearrangement joins TRBV7-9 to TRBJ1-4; the D is unclear. Germline values: CDR1 SEHNR, CDR2 FQNEAQ (reference sequence). The V end lost 2 bases, the J end lost 8 bases, and 9 bases lay between the germline ends. The CDR3 runs to 13 residues. The CDR3 DNA is TGTGCCAGCAGCTTAATGGTAGAGGAAAAACTGTTTTTT. Translating it yields CASSLMVEEKLFF.

The chain employs TRBV2 and TRBJ1-3; tentatively, D is TRBD1 (5 bases). Trimming stripped 3 bases from V and 0 bases from J, with 9 bases between. Germline V gene data show CDR1 as SNHLY and CDR2 as FYNNEI. CDR3 length: 15 amino acids. The CDR3 DNA is TGTGCCAGCAGTGATGGCAGGGCCTCTGGAAACACCATATATTTT. This translates into CASSDGRASGNTIYF.

J is TRBJ1-5 and V is TRBV2; TRBD1 might be the D (5 bases). Trimming cost V 5 bases and J 0 bases, with 11 bases left between them. The CDR3 has 15 residues. Germline assignment: CDR1 SNHLY and CDR2 FYNNEI. The CDR3 loop reads CASSLNRPSNQPQHF. CDR3 coding DNA: TGTGCCAGCAGTCTAAACAGGCCTAGCAATCAGCCCCAGCATTTT.

The rearrangement joins TRBV3-1 (or the pseudogene TRBV3-2) to TRBJ2-7, with TRBD2 matching 8 bases. This CDR3 contains 17 residues. Trimming cost V 5 bases and J 1 base; bases outside gene matches: 13. Germline V gene lookup returns CDR1 LGHDT and CDR2 YNNKEL (reference sequence). CDR3 in DNA: TGTGCCAGCAGCTCTCAAGTCGGACTAGCCCTATCCTACGAGCAGTACTTC. It yields the protein CASSSQVGLALSYEQYF.

The rearrangement uses TRBV11-2 and TRBJ2-5; 12 nucleotides match TRBD2. The V gene's germline CDR1 is SGHAT and CDR2 FQNNGV. V dropped 4 bases and J dropped 4; count of bases not matched to a gene: 13. CDR3 length: 18 residues. The CDR3 nucleotides are TGTGCCAGCAGCTCCCGACTAGCGGGGGATGATTCTGGAGAGACCCAGTACTTC. Encoded protein: CASSSRLAGDDSGETQYF.

This chain links TRBV5-1 with TRBJ2-2, with 8 bases fitting TRBD1. The CDR3 totals 18 residues. CDR1 is SGHRS and CDR2 is YFSETQ in the germline V gene. The J segment lost 5 bases and the V segment lost 3 bases, leaving 15 bases of the junction unmatched. The CDR3 coding sequence is TGCGCCAGCAGCTCCGACTTTATATCAGGGGGCAGAACCGGGGAGCTGTTTTTT. As protein: CASSSDFISGGRTGELFF.